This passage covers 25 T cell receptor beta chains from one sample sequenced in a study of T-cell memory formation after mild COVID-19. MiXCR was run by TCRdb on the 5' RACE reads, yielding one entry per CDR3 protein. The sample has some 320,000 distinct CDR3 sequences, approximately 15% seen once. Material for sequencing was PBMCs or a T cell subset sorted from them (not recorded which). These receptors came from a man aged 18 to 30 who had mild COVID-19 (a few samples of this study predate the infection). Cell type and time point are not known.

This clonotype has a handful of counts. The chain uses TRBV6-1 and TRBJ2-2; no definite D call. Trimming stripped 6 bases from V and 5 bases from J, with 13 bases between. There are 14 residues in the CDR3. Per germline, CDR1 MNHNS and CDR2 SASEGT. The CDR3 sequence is CASRLNSETGELFF. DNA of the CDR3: TGTGCCAGCAGGCTCAACAGTGAGACCGGGGAGCTGTTTTTT.

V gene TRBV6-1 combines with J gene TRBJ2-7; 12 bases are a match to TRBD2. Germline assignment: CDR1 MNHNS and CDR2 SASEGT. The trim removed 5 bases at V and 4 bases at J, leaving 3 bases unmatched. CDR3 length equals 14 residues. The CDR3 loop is CASSSSGGVYEQYV. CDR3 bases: TGTGCCAGCAGTTCTAGCGGGGGGGTATACGAGCAGTACGTC.

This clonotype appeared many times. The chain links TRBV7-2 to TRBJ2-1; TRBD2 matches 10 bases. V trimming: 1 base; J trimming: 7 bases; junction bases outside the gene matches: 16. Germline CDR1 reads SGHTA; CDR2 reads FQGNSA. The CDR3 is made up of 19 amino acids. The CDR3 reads CASSLGLSGGALRVNEQFF. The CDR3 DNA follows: TGTGCCAGCAGCTTAGGATTAAGCGGGGGGGCTTTAAGGGTAAATGAGCAGTTCTTC. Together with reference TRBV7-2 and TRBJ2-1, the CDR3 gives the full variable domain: GAGVSQSPSNKVTEKGKDVELRCDPISGHTALYWYRQSLGQGLEFLIYFQGNSAPDKSGLPSDRFSAERTGGSVSTLTIQRTQQEDSAVYLCASSLGLSGGALRVNEQFFGPGTRLTVL.

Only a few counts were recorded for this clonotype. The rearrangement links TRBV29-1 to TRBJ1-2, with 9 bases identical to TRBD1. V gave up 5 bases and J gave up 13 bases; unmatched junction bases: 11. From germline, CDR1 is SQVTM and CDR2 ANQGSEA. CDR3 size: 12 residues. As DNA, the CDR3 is TGCAGCGTTAATCCGGGACAGGGATTGGTCACCTTC. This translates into CSVNPGQGLVTF.

The CDR3 region is CATSRDLGKDSEAFF. Here the CDR3 DNA reads TGTGCCACCAGCAGAGATCTGGGAAAGGATTCTGAAGCTTTCTTT. The J gene is TRBJ1-1, the V gene TRBV15; no definite D call. The CDR3 runs 15 residues. The V end was cut by 0 bases, the J end by 6 bases, with 14 bases between. The germline V gene encodes CDR1 LNHNV and CDR2 YYDKDF (reference sequence).

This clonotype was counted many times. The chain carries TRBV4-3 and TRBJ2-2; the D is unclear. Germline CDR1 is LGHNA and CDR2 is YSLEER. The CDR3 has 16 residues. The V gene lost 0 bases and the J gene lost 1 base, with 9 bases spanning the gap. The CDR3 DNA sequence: TGCGCCAGCAGCCAAGAGGTTTTGGGGAACACCGGGGAGCTGTTTTTT. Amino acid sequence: CASSQEVLGNTGELFF.

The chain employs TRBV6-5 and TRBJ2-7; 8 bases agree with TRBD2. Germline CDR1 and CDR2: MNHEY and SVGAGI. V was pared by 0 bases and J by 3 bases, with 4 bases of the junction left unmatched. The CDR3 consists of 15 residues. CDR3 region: CASSYSGGTSYEQYF. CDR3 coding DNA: TGTGCCAGCAGTTACTCGGGGGGGACTAGCTACGAGCAGTACTTC.

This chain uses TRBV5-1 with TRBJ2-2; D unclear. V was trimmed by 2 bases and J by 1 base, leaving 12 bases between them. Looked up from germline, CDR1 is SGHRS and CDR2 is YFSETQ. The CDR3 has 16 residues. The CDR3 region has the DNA TGCGCCAGCAGCTTCTCCCGTAGCCAGAACACCGGGGAGCTGTTTTTT. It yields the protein CASSFSRSQNTGELFF.

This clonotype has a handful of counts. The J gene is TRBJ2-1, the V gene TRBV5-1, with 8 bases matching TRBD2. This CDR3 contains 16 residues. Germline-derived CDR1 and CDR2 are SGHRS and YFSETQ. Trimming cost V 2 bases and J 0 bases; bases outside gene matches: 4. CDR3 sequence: CASSFGGGPSYNEQFF. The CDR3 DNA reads TGCGCCAGCAGCTTCGGCGGGGGGCCCTCCTACAATGAGCAGTTCTTC.

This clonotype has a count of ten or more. The CDR3 sequence is CASSLQGSGANVLTF. Here the CDR3 DNA reads TGTGCCAGCAGTTTGCAGGGGAGTGGGGCCAACGTCCTGACTTTC. The chain recombines TRBV28 with TRBJ2-6, with a possible D match to TRBD1 (6 bases). This CDR3 has 15 residues. CDR1 MDHEN and CDR2 SYDVKM come from the germline V gene. Trimming removed 3 bases from V and 3 bases from J, with 9 bases in between.

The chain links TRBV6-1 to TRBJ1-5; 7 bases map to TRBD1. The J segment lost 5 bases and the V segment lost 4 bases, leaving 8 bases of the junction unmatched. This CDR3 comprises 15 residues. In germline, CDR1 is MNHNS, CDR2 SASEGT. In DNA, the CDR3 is TGTGCCAGCAGTGGATTGACAGGGTTGGATCAGCCCCAGCATTTT. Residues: CASSGLTGLDQPQHF.

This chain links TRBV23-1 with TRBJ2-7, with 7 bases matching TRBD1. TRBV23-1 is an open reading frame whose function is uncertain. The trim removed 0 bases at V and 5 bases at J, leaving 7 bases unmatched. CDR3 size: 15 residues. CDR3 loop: CASSQSKTGSDEQYV. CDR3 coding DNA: TGCGCCAGCAGTCAATCGAAGACAGGGTCAGACGAGCAGTACGTC.

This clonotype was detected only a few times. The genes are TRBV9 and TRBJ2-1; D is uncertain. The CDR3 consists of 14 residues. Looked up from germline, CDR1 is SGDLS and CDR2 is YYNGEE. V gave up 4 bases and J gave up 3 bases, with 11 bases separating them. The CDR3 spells CASSTQTNYNEQFF. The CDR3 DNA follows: TGTGCCAGCAGCACCCAGACAAACTACAATGAGCAGTTCTTC. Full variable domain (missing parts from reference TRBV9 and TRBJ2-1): DSGVTQTPKHLITATGQRVTLRCSPRSGDLSVYWYQQSLDQGLQFLIQYYNGEERAKGNILERFSAQQFPDLHSELNLSSLELGDSALYFCASSTQTNYNEQFFGPGTRLTVL.

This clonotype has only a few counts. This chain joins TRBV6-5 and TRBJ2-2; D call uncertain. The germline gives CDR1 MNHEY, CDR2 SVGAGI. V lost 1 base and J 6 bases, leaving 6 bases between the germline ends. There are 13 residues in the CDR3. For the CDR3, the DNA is TGTGCCAGCAGTTACTTAGCACCCGGGGAGCTGTTTTTT. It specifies CASSYLAPGELFF.

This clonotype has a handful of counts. DNA of the CDR3: TGTGCCACCAGCAGACGGAGAGTAGCGGGGGGGCTAGAGACCCAGTACTTC. This translates into CATSRRRVAGGLETQYF. V usage is TRBV15 and J usage is TRBJ2-5; TRBD2 agrees at 11 bases. The length of the CDR3 is 17 residues. Trimming took 2 bases from V and 4 from J; bases not matched to a gene: 9. Germline V gives CDR1 LNHNV, CDR2 YYDKDF (reference sequence).

This CDR3 is CAISELGQNTEAFF. The CDR3 DNA is TGTGCCATCAGTGAACTTGGCCAGAACACTGAAGCTTTCTTT. The chain has TRBV10-3 and TRBJ1-1, with no clear D. The CDR3 has 14 amino acids. CDR1 and CDR2 from the germline V gene are ENHRY and SYGVKD. The V and J ends lost 3 bases and 1 base respectively, with 9 bases between them.

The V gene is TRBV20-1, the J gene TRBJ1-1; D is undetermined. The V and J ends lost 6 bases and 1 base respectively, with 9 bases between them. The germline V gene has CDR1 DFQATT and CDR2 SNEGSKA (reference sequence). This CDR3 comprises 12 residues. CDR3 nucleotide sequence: TGCAGTGCAGATAGCCGGAACACTGAAGCTTTCTTT. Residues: CSADSRNTEAFF.

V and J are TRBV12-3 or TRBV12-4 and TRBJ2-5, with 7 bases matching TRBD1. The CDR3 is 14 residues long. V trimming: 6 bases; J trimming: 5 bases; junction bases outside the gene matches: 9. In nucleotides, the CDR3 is TGTGCCAGCAGCTCCAGGGGGTTCGGGGAGACCCAGTACTTC. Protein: CASSSRGFGETQYF.

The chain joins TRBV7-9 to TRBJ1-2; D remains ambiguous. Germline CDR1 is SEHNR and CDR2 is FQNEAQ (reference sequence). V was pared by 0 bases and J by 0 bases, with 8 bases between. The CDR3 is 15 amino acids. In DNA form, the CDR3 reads TGTGCCAGCAGCTTAGCAGGGTTGCCTAACTATGGCTACACCTTC. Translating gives CASSLAGLPNYGYTF.

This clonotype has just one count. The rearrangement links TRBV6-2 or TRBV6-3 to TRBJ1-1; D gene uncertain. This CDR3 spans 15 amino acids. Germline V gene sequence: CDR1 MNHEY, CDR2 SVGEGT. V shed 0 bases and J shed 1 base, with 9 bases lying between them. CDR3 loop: CASSYSVAENTEAFF. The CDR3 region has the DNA TGTGCCAGCAGTTACTCCGTGGCGGAGAACACTGAAGCTTTCTTT.

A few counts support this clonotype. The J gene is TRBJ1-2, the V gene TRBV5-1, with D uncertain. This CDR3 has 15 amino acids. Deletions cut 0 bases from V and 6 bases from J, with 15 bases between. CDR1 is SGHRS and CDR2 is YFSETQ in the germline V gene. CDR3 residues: CASSLDSWAANGYTF. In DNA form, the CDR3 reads TGCGCCAGCAGCTTGGATAGTTGGGCAGCCAATGGCTACACCTTC.

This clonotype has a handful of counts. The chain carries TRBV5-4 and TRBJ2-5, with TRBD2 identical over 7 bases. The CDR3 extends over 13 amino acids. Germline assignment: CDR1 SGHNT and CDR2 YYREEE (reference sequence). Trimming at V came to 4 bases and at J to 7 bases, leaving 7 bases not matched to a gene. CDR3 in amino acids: CASSGAGDGTQYF. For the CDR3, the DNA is TGTGCCAGCAGCGGGGCGGGGGACGGGACCCAGTACTTC. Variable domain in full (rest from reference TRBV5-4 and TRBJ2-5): ETGVTQSPTHLIKTRGQQVTLRCSSQSGHNTVSWYQQALGQGPQFIFQYYREEENGRGNFPPRFSGLQFPNYSSELNVNALELDDSALYLCASSGAGDGTQYFGPGTRLLVL.

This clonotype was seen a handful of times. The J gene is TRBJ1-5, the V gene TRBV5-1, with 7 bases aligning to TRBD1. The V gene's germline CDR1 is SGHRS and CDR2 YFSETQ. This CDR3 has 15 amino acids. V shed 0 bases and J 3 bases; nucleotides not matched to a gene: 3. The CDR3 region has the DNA TGCGCCAGCAGCTTGGGGGACAGTTTCAATCAGCCCCAGCATTTT. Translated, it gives CASSLGDSFNQPQHF.

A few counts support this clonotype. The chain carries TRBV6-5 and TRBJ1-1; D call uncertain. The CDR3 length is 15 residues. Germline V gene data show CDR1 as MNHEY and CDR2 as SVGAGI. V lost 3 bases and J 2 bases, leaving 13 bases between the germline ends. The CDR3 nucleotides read TGTGCCAGCAGTTATTCAACAGCCTCCAACACTGAAGCTTTCTTT. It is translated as CASSYSTASNTEAFF.

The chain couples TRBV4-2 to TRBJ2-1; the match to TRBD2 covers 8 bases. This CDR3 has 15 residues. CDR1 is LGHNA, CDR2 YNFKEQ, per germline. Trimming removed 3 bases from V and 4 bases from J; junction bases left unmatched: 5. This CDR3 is CASSQRTSLYNEQFF. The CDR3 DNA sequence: TGTGCCAGCAGCCAGAGGACTAGCCTTTACAATGAGCAGTTCTTC.